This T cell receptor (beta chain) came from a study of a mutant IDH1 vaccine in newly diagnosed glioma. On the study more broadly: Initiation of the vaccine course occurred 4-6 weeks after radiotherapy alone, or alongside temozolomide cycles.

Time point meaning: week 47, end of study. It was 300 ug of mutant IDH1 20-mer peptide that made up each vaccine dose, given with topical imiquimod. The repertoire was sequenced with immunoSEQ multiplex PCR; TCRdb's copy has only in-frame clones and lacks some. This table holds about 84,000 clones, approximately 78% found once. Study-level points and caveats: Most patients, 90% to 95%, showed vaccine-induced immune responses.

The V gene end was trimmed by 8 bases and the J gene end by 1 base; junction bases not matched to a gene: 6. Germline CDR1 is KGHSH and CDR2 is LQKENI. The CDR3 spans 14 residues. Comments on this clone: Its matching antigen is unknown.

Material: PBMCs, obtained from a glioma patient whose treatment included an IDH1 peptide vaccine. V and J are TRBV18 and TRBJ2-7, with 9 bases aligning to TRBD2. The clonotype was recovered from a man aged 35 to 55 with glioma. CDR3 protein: CASQKTSGSYEQYF. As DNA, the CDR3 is TGTGCCAGCCAAAAGACTAGCGGTTCCTACGAGCAGTACTTC.